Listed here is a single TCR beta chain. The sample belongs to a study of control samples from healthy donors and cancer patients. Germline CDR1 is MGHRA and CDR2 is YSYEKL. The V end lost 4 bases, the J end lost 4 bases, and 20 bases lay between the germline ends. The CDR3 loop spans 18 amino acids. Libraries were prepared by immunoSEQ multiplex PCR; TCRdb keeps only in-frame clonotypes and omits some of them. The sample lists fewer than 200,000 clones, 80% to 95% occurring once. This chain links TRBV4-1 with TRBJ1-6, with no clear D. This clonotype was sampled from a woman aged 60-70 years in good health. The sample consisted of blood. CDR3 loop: CASSPSRGKEIYNSPLHF. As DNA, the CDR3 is TGCGCCAGCAGCCCGAGTCGTGGAAAAGAAATATATAATTCACCCCTCCACTTT.